The entry below describes one T cell receptor (beta chain). A second about 7 to 11 cycle PCR used barcoded and J-beta primers. One entry per CDR3 protein, called by TCRdb with MiXCR from the 5' RACE reads. The table records more than 900,000 distinct CDR3 sequences, around 25% of them present only once. Each donor supplied 7.5 to 10 milliliters of peripheral blood. The data were taken from a study of blood T cells in healthy people across ages. These sequences were also reported in another study, on T cells of mothers and their children. That study reports: With unrelated pairs as the comparison, related mother-child pairs had a slightly higher overlap that was not significant.

Sequencing used blood. This receptor was identified in a girl between 2 and 10 years old in good health.

CDR3 region: CASSSSWGYEQYF. CDR3 coding DNA: TGTGCCAGCAGTTCCTCGTGGGGTTACGAGCAGTACTTC. The rearrangement joins TRBV12-3 or TRBV12-4 to TRBJ2-7, with D uncertain. CDR3 size: 13 residues. The germline V and J ends were trimmed by 4 bases and 4 bases, with 11 bases remaining between them.